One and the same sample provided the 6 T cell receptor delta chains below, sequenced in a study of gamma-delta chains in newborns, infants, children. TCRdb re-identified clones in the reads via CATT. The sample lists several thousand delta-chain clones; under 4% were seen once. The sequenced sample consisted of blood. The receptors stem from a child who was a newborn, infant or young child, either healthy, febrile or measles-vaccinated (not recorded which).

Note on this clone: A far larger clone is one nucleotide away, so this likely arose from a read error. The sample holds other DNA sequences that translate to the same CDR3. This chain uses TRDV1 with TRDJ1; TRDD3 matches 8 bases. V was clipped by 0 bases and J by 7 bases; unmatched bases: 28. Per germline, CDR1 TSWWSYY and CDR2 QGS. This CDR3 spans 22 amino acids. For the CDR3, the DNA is TGTGCTCTTGGGGAACTCCTAAGGCCTTCTACCGTACTGGGGGCTCCTCTTGGTAAACTCATCTTT. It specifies CALGELLRPSTVLGAPLGKLIF.

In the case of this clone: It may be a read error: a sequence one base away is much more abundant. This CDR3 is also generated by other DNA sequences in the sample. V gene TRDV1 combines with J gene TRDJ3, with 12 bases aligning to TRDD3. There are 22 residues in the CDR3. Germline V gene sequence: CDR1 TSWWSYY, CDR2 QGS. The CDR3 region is CALGSYSRYWGIQSWDTRQMFF. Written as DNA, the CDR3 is TGTGCTCTTGGTTCCTACTCCCGATACTGGGGGATACAGTCCTGGGACACCCGGCAGATGTTTTTC.

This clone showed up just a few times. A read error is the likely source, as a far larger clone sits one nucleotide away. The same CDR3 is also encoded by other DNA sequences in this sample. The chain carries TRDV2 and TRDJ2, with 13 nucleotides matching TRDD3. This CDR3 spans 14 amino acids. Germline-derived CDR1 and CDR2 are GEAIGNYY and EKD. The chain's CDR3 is CACDWGIRYAQLFF. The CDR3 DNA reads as TGCGCCTGTGACTGGGGGATACGGTACGCACAACTCTTCTTT.

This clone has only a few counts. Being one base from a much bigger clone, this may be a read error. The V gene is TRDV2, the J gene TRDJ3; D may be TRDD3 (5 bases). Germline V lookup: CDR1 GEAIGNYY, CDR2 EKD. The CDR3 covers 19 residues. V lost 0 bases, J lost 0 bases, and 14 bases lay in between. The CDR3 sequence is CACDTLGTISSWDTRQMFF. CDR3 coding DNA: TGTGCCTGTGACACCTTGGGGACCATAAGCTCCTGGGACACCCGACAGATGTTTTTC.

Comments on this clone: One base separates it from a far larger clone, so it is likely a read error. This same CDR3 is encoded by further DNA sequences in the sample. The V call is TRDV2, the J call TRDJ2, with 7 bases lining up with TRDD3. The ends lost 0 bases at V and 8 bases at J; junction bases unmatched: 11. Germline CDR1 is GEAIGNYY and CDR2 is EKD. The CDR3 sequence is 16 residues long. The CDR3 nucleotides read TGTGCCTGTGACACCAGGAAGGGATACTCTCCGGCACAACTCTTCTTT. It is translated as CACDTRKGYSPAQLFF.

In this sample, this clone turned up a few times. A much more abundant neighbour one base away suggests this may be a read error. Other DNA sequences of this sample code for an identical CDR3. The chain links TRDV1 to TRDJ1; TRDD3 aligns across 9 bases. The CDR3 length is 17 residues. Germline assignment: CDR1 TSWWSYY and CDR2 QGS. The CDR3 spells CALGEPYVLGIRDKLTF. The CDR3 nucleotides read TGTGCTCTTGGGGAACCTTACGTACTGGGGATACGGGATAAACTCACCTTT.